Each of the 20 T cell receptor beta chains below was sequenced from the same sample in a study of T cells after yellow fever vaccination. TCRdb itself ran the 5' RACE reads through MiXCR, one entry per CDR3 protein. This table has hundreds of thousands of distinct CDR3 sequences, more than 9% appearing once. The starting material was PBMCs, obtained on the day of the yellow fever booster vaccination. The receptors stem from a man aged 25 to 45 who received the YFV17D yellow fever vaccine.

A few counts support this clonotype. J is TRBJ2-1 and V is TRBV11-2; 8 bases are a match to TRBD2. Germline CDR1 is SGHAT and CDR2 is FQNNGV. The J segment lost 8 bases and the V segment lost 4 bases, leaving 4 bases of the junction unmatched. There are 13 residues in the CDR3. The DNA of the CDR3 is TGTGCCAGCAGCTGGGCGGGGGGACATGAGCAGTTCTTC. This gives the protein CASSWAGGHEQFF.

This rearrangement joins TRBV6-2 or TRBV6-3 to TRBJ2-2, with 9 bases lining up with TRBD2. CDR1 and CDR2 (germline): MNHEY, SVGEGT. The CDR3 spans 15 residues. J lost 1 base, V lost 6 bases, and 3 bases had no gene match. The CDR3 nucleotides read TGTGCCAGCAGAAAAGCGGGAGGGAACACCGGGGAGCTGTTTTTT. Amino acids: CASRKAGGNTGELFF.

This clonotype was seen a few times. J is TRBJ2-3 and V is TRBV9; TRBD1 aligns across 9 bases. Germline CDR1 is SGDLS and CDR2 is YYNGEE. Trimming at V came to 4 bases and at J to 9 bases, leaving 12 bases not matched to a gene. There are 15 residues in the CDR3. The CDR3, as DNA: TGTGCCAGCAGCCCCAGGGACAGGGCTCCAGGGACGCAGTATTTT. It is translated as CASSPRDRAPGTQYF.

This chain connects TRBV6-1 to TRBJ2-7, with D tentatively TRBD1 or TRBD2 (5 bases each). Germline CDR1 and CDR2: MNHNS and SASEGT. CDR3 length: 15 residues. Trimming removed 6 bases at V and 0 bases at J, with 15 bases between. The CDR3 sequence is CASRAGTFYSYEQYF. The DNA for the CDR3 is TGTGCCAGCAGAGCTGGGACCTTTTACTCCTACGAGCAGTACTTC.

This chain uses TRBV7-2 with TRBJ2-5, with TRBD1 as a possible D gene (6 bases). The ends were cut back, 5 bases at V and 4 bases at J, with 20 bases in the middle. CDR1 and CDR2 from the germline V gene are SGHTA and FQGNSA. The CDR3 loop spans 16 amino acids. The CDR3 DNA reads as TGTGCCAGCAGCCCCGCTAGCCAAGGGGGTGGAGAGACCCAGTACTTC. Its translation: CASSPASQGGGETQYF.

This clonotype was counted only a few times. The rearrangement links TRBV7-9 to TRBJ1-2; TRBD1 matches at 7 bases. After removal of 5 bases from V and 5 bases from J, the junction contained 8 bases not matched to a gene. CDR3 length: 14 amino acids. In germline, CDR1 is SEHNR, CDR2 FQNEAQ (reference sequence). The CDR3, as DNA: TGTGCCAGCAGCCCGACAGGGCCCTTTTATGGCTACACCTTC. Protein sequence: CASSPTGPFYGYTF.

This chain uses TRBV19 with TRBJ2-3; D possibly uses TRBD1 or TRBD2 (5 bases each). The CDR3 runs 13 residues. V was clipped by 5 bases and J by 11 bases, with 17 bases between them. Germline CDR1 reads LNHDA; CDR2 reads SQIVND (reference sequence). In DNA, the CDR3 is TGTGCCAGTAGTGCTGAGTCCGGGACCCTGCAGTATTTT. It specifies CASSAESGTLQYF.

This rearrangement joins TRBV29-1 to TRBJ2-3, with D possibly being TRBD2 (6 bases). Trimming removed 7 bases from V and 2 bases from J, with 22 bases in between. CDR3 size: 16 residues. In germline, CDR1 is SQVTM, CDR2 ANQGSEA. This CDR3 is CSALGDLAGYTDTQYF. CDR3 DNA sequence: TGCAGCGCCTTGGGCGACCTTGCGGGATACACAGATACGCAGTATTTT.

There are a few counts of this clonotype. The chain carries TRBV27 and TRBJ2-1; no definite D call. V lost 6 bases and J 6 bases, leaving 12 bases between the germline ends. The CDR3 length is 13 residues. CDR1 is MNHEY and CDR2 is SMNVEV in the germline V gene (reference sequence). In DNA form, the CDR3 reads TGTGCCAGCAGATTGGCCTCCAGCAATGAGCAGTTCTTC. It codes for CASRLASSNEQFF.

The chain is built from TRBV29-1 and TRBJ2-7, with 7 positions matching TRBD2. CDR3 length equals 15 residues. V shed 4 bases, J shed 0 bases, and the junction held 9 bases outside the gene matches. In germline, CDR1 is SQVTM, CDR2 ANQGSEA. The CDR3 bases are TGCAGCGTTGTGGGGGAGGGAGGGAGCTCCTACGAGCAGTACTTC. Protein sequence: CSVVGEGGSSYEQYF.

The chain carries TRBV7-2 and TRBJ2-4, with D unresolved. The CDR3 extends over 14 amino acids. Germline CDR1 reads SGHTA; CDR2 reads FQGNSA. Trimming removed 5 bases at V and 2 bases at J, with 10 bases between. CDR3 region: CASSPTGPKNIQYF. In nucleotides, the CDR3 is TGTGCCAGCAGCCCCACGGGTCCCAAAAACATTCAGTACTTC.

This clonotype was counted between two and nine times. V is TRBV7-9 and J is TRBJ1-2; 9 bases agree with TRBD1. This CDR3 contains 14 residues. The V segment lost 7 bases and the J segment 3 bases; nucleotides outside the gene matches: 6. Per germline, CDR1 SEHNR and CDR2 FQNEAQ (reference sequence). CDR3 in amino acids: CASTGTGGHYGYTF. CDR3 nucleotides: TGTGCCAGCACCGGTACAGGGGGCCACTATGGCTACACCTTC.

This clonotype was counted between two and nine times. The CDR3 nucleotides are TGTGCCAGCAGCCCGGGACCTTCTTTCGGGGCCAACGTCCTGACTTTC. It yields the protein CASSPGPSFGANVLTF. The rearrangement links TRBV9 to TRBJ2-6, with D perhaps matching TRBD1 or TRBD2 (5 bases each). Trimming took off 4 bases at V and 4 bases at J, with 15 bases between the two ends. The CDR3 extends over 16 amino acids. Looked up from germline, CDR1 is SGDLS and CDR2 is YYNGEE.

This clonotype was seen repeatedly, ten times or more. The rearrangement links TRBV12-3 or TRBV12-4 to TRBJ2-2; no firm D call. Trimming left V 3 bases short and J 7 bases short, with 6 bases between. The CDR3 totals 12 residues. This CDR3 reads CASSFRDGELFF. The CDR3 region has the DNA TGTGCCAGCAGTTTCCGTGACGGGGAGCTGTTTTTT.

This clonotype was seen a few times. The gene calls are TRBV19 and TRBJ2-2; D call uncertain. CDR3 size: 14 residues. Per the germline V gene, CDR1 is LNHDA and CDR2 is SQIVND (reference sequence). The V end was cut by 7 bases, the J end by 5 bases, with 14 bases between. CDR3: CASNSNVDTGELFF. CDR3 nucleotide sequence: TGTGCCAGTAATTCGAACGTCGATACCGGGGAGCTGTTTTTT.

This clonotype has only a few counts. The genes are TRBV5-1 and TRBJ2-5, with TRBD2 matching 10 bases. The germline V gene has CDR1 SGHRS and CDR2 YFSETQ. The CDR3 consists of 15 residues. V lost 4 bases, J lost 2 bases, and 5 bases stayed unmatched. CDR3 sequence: CASSKGTSVQETQYF. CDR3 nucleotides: TGCGCCAGCAGCAAGGGGACTAGCGTACAAGAGACCCAGTACTTC.

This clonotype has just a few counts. For the CDR3, the DNA is TGTGCCAGCAGCCAAGCGAGGAGCCTCCAGCCCCAGCATTTT. Its protein is CASSQARSLQPQHF. The chain couples TRBV3-1 to TRBJ1-5; D remains unclear. Germline values: CDR1 LGHDT, CDR2 YNNKEL (reference sequence). Trimming removed 1 base at V and 7 bases at J, with 11 bases between. The CDR3 runs 14 residues. The whole variable domain, filled in from reference TRBV3-1 and TRBJ1-5, reads DTAVSQTPKYLVTQMGNDKSIKCEQNLGHDTMYWYKQDSKKFLKIMFSYNNKELIINETVPNRFSPKSPDKAHLNLHINSLELGDSAVYFCASSQARSLQPQHFGDGTRLSIL.

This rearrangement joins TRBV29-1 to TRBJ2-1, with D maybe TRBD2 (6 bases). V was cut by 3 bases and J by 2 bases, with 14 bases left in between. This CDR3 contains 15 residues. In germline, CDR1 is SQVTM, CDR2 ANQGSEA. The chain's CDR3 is CSVEEGEGTYNEQFF. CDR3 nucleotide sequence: TGCAGCGTTGAGGAGGGCGAGGGAACCTACAATGAGCAGTTCTTC.

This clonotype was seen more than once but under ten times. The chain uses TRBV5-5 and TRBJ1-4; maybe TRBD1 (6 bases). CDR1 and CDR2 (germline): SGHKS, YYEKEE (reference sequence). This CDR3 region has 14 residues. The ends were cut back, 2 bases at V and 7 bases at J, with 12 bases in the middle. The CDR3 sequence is CASSFDRTSEKLFF. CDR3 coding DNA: TGTGCCAGCAGCTTCGACAGGACCAGTGAAAAACTGTTTTTT.

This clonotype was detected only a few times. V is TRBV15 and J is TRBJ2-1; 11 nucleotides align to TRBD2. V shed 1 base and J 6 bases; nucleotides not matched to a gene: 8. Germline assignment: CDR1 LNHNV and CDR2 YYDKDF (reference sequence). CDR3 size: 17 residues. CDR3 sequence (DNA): TGTGCCACCAGCAGAGGTAGCGGGAGGGCCAAGGGCAATGAGCAGTTCTTC. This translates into CATSRGSGRAKGNEQFF.